The 11 T cell receptor beta chains given below trace back to one sample, sequenced in a study of a mutant IDH1 vaccine in newly diagnosed glioma (dated by TCRdb to the early 2020s). In the paper's terms, the time point label means: baseline, week 1 (first vaccination visit). What this sample's treatment or condition label stands for: pre-vaccination baseline after standard-of-care therapy. Library creation used the immunoSEQ multiplex PCR assay. Entries here come from immuneACCESS through TCRdb and include only in-frame sequences with V and J called. Some clones fail to appear in such tables; in the studies checked, an unresolved V gene covers under half of the shortfall, and the cause of the remainder is unknown. This sample holds over 20,000 clones; approximately 91% were observed only once. The leading ten clones occupy approximately 9.2% of the sample. The sample in question was PBMCs, obtained from a glioma patient treated with radiotherapy, temozolomide or both. These receptors were obtained from a young man with glioma.

The J gene is TRBJ2-5, the V gene TRBV5-1; the match to TRBD2 covers 10 bases. This CDR3 region has 15 residues. With 2 bases clipped from V and 1 base from J, the junction kept 2 bases outside the gene matches. The germline V gene encodes CDR1 SGHRS and CDR2 YFSETQ. DNA for the CDR3: TGCGCCAGCAGCTTAGCGGGAGGGATCCAAGAGACCCAGTACTTC. Translating it yields CASSLAGGIQETQYF.

This chain uses TRBV2 with TRBJ1-2; tentative D call: TRBD1 (5 bases). Germline CDR1 is SNHLY and CDR2 is FYNNEI. The V and J ends lost 7 bases and 1 base respectively, with 13 bases between them. CDR3 length: 14 residues. CDR3 in DNA: TGTGCCAGCACCAGACAGCGAATTAACTATGGCTACACCTTC. It translates to CASTRQRINYGYTF.

CDR3 bases: TGTGCCAGTAGTCCGCGACAGGGGAGAACTGAAGCTTTCTTT. The encoded protein is CASSPRQGRTEAFF. The chain links TRBV19 to TRBJ1-1; 8 nucleotides match TRBD1. Germline-derived CDR1 and CDR2 are LNHDA and SQIVND (reference sequence). The CDR3 covers 14 residues. V lost 5 bases to trimming and J lost 5 bases; unmatched junction nucleotides: 7.

The rearrangement uses TRBV6-5 and TRBJ2-2; D unclear. Germline-derived CDR1 and CDR2 are MNHEY and SVGAGI. V lost 7 bases and J lost 5, with 11 bases in between. The CDR3 is 13 residues long. CDR3 region: CASILWDTGELFF. The CDR3 DNA reads TGTGCCAGCATCCTATGGGATACCGGGGAGCTGTTTTTT.

This clone is a singleton in its sample. The junction shows a germline mismatch at one end, possibly a read error. This chain uses TRBV29-1 with TRBJ2-1; 7 nucleotides line up with TRBD2. This CDR3 comprises 15 residues. Germline CDR1 and CDR2: SQVTM and ANQGSEA. This CDR3 is CSVEGTRASRNGQFF. The CDR3 DNA is TGCAGCGTTGAAGGGACTAGGGCCTCCCGTAATGGGCAGTTCTTC.

DNA for the CDR3: TGTGCCAGCAGCTTATATGGGGGGGGCCCCTCCTACGAGCAGTACTTC. Amino acids: CASSLYGGGPSYEQYF. The gene calls are TRBV7-2 and TRBJ2-7; D is perhaps TRBD2 (7 bases). The germline V and J ends were trimmed by 2 bases and 0 bases, with 14 bases remaining between them. Germline lookup yields CDR1 SGHTA and CDR2 FQGNSA. This CDR3 contains 16 residues.

The chain couples TRBV6-6 to TRBJ1-3; a weak D match, TRBD1 (5 bases). Trimming stripped 2 bases from V and 4 bases from J, with 15 bases between. The CDR3 loop spans 16 amino acids. The germline V gene encodes CDR1 MNHNY and CDR2 SVGAGI (reference sequence). The CDR3 loop reads CASSYGRGLGGNTIYF. In nucleotides, the CDR3 is TGTGCCAGCAGTTACGGTCGGGGGTTGGGAGGAAACACCATATATTTT.

V is TRBV19 and J is TRBJ2-1, with TRBD2 as a possible D gene (6 bases). The V and J ends lost 5 bases and 8 bases respectively, with 7 bases between them. This CDR3 comprises 11 residues. CDR1 is LNHDA, CDR2 SQIVND, per germline (reference sequence). The CDR3 bases are TGTGCCAGTAGTGTAGCGGATGAGCAGTTCTTC. It encodes CASSVADEQFF.

The rearrangement links TRBV7-9 to TRBJ2-3, with D unresolved. The CDR3 is 12 residues long. V was clipped by 3 bases and J by 0 bases, with 1 base between them. From germline, CDR1 is SEHNR and CDR2 FQNEAQ (reference sequence). CDR3 loop: CASSLSTDTQYF. Here the CDR3 DNA reads TGTGCCAGCAGCTTGAGCACAGATACGCAGTATTTT.

This sequence joins TRBV5-5 and TRBJ2-2; 14 bases agree with TRBD2. J was trimmed by 7 bases and V by 3 bases; bases with no gene match: 5. Germline V gene sequence: CDR1 SGHKS, CDR2 YYEKEE (reference sequence). The CDR3 is 16 residues long. CDR3 protein: CASSWGLAGAVGELFF. The CDR3 coding sequence is TGTGCCAGCAGCTGGGGACTAGCGGGAGCGGTCGGGGAGCTGTTTTTT.

This chain uses TRBV4-1 with TRBJ2-3; D ambiguous. V was trimmed by 0 bases and J by 3 bases, leaving 19 bases between them. Germline-derived CDR1 and CDR2 are MGHRA and YSYEKL. This CDR3 region has 18 residues. CDR3 nucleotide sequence: TGCGCCAGCAGCCAAGAACTTTCTTTTGTAGGGCCTACAGATACGCAGTATTTT. Translating gives CASSQELSFVGPTDTQYF.